Below, 30 T cell receptor beta chains from the same sample are listed, as sequenced in a study of neoadjuvant anti-PD-1 for oral cavity cancer. Some clones are missing from TCRdb's copy, which holds only in-frame ones; the method was immunoSEQ multiplex PCR. This sample has around 13,000 clones, with roughly 70% found just once. The sample was PBMCs, taken before nivolumab (anti-PD-1) treatment. These TCRs come from a person between 40 and 85 years old with oral cavity squamous cell carcinoma.

This chain connects TRBV5-1 to TRBJ2-7; 10 bases match TRBD1. V shed 4 bases and J 3 bases; nucleotides not matched to a gene: 10. CDR3 length: 16 residues. CDR1 SGHRS and CDR2 YFSETQ come from the germline V gene. CDR3 residues: CASSPGTGVVFYEQYF. The CDR3 DNA is TGCGCCAGCAGCCCCGGGACAGGGGTTGTCTTCTACGAGCAGTACTTC.

The chain couples TRBV5-1 to TRBJ2-3; no clear D. This CDR3 has 11 residues. V lost 1 base and J lost 4, with 1 base in between. Germline V lookup: CDR1 SGHRS, CDR2 YFSETQ. CDR3 in DNA: TGCGCCAGCAGCTTGTCAGATACGCAGTATTTT. It encodes CASSLSDTQYF.

This clone has just one count. J is TRBJ2-1 and V is TRBV19, with D perhaps TRBD1 (5 bases). Germline CDR1 and CDR2: LNHDA and SQIVND (reference sequence). This CDR3 contains 13 residues. Trimming cost V 2 bases and J 7 bases, with 9 bases left between them. Here the CDR3 DNA reads TGTGCCAGTAGTATATCGAAGGGGAATGAGCAGTTCTTC. This sequence encodes CASSISKGNEQFF.

This clone turned up a few times. The chain combines TRBV6-1 with TRBJ2-7, with a weak D call TRBD1 (5 bases). Trimming removed 2 bases at V and 6 bases at J, with 14 bases between. CDR3 length: 14 residues. Per the germline V gene, CDR1 is MNHNS and CDR2 is SASEGT. CDR3 protein: CASSERVQGAEQYF. The CDR3 coding sequence is TGTGCCAGCAGTGAAAGAGTCCAGGGTGCCGAGCAGTACTTC.

The chain is built from TRBV20-1 and TRBJ1-2, with a tentative D call TRBD1 (5 bases). Germline assignment: CDR1 DFQATT and CDR2 SNEGSKA (reference sequence). This CDR3 is built from 11 residues. Trimming stripped 5 bases from V and 14 bases from J, with 18 bases between. The CDR3 is CSAPRPEGRTF. DNA of the CDR3: TGCAGTGCTCCCAGGCCAGAGGGGAGGACCTTC.

The CDR3 sequence: CATSRDRVSGVSLSYEQYF. The CDR3 nucleotides read TGTGCCACCAGCAGAGATCGCGTTAGCGGGGTTTCCCTCTCCTACGAGCAGTACTTC. This sequence joins TRBV15 and TRBJ2-7; 8 bases agree with TRBD2. Germline V gene sequence: CDR1 LNHNV, CDR2 YYDKDF (reference sequence). The trim removed 0 bases at V and 0 bases at J, leaving 13 bases unmatched. The CDR3 is 19 amino acids. The full variable domain, its missing parts supplied by reference TRBV15 and TRBJ2-7, is DAMVIQNPRYQVTQFGKPVTLSCSQTLNHNVMYWYQQKSSQAPKLLFHYYDKDFNNEADTPDNFQSRRPNTSFCFLDIRSPGLGDTAMYLCATSRDRVSGVSLSYEQYFGPGTRLTVT.

V usage is TRBV7-8 and J usage is TRBJ2-1; TRBD1 matches at 12 bases. The ends lost 6 bases at V and 9 bases at J; junction bases unmatched: 12. Germline CDR1 reads SGHVS; CDR2 reads FQNEAQ. CDR3 length: 16 residues. In nucleotides, the CDR3 is TGTGCCAGCAGTTCCGCCGGGACAGGGGGCCTTACTGAGCAGTTCTTC. It codes for CASSSAGTGGLTEQFF.

This clone was observed a handful of times. The chain uses TRBV7-8 and TRBJ2-7; D unclear. Germline V gene data show CDR1 as SGHVS and CDR2 as FQNEAQ. The CDR3 sequence is 11 residues long. V lost 5 bases, J lost 2 bases, and 4 bases lay in between. CDR3 loop: CASSPTYEQYF. The DNA of the CDR3 is TGTGCCAGCAGCCCTACCTACGAGCAGTACTTC.

The chain couples TRBV5-1 to TRBJ1-1, with D possibly TRBD1 on 6 matching bases. Germline CDR1 SGHRS, CDR2 YFSETQ. This CDR3 contains 13 residues. Trimming shortened V by 2 bases and J by 7 bases, and 12 bases separated the two germline ends. The CDR3 protein is CASSFQDSFEAFF. In DNA form, the CDR3 reads TGCGCCAGCAGCTTCCAGGACAGCTTTGAAGCTTTCTTT.

This clone was detected once. This chain connects TRBV6-6 to TRBJ1-1; D not resolved. Between the trimmed V and J ends, which lost 0 bases and 4 bases, there was a span of 9 bases. Germline V gene data show CDR1 as MNHNY and CDR2 as SVGAGI (reference sequence). The CDR3 runs 14 residues. This chain's CDR3 is CASSYSSGGTEAFF. In DNA form, the CDR3 reads TGTGCCAGCAGTTACTCGAGTGGAGGCACTGAAGCTTTCTTT.

A single count supports this clone. The rearrangement joins TRBV19 to TRBJ2-5; 7 bases are shared with TRBD2. Trimming took 3 bases from V and 7 from J; bases not matched to a gene: 8. Germline CDR1 reads LNHDA; CDR2 reads SQIVND (reference sequence). This CDR3 contains 14 residues. The CDR3 DNA is TGTGCCAGTAGTATCGGCAGGGAGGGTAGGACCCAGTACTTC. Its translation: CASSIGREGRTQYF.

The chain is built from TRBV4-1 and TRBJ1-6; D is unresolved. This CDR3 is 16 amino acids long. The ends were cut back, 0 bases at V and 5 bases at J, with 11 bases in the middle. The germline gives CDR1 MGHRA, CDR2 YSYEKL. CDR3 sequence reads: CASSQDPGRDNSPLHF. CDR3 DNA sequence: TGCGCCAGCAGCCAAGATCCAGGTCGGGATAATTCACCCCTCCACTTT.

The chain joins TRBV28 to TRBJ1-5; D is ambiguous. The CDR3 has 12 residues. The V end lost 2 bases, the J end lost 2 bases, and 1 base lay between the germline ends. Germline V gene lookup returns CDR1 MDHEN and CDR2 SYDVKM. CDR3 protein: CASSLGNQPQHF. The DNA of the CDR3 is TGTGCCAGCAGTTTAGGCAATCAGCCCCAGCATTTT.

The V gene is TRBV2, the J gene TRBJ2-7; D is ambiguous. V was pared by 0 bases and J by 3 bases, with 3 bases between. CDR1 is SNHLY, CDR2 FYNNEI, per germline. CDR3 length: 12 amino acids. CDR3 amino acids: CASSEADYEQYF. The CDR3 bases are TGTGCCAGCAGTGAAGCGGACTACGAGCAGTACTTC. The entire variable domain, with the rest obtained from reference TRBV2 and TRBJ2-7, is as follows: EPEVTQTPSHQVTQMGQEVILRCVPISNHLYFYWYRQILGQKVEFLVSFYNNEISEKSEIFDDQFSVERPDGSNFTLKIRSTKLEDSAMYFCASSEADYEQYFGPGTRLTVT.

The rearrangement uses TRBV5-1 and TRBJ2-3; 10 bases are a match to TRBD2. CDR1 SGHRS and CDR2 YFSETQ come from the germline V gene. This CDR3 is 16 amino acids long. J lost 0 bases, V lost 7 bases, and 8 bases had no gene match. The CDR3 spells CASHLSGGSSTDTQYF. CDR3 nucleotide sequence: TGCGCCAGCCATCTTAGCGGGGGGTCTAGCACAGATACGCAGTATTTT.

This rearrangement joins TRBV15 to TRBJ1-6; possible D gene TRBD1, 6 bases. V was shortened by 0 bases and J by 0 bases, with 15 bases between the two germline ends. CDR3 length equals 19 residues. Germline lookup yields CDR1 LNHNV and CDR2 YYDKDF (reference sequence). CDR3 DNA sequence: TGTGCCACCAGCAGAGATCGGTGGCAGGGGAGCTCCTATAATTCACCCCTCCACTTT. It codes for CATSRDRWQGSSYNSPLHF.

The rearrangement joins TRBV5-1 to TRBJ2-7; a weak D match, TRBD2 (6 bases). Germline CDR1 is SGHRS and CDR2 is YFSETQ. Trimming left V 4 bases short and J 6 bases short, with 14 bases between. The CDR3 loop spans 13 amino acids. The CDR3, as DNA: TGCGCCAGCAGCGCTGGGACTCCTTTCGAGCAGTACTTC. Its translation: CASSAGTPFEQYF.

A single count supports this clone. The chain is built from TRBV4-1 and TRBJ2-3; 10 bases fit TRBD2. CDR1 and CDR2 from the germline V gene are MGHRA and YSYEKL. Germline trimming cut 0 bases from V and 2 bases from J; bases unmatched to any gene: 11. CDR3 length: 19 amino acids. CDR3 region: CASSQEGSGGVTHTDTQYF. The CDR3 DNA is TGCGCCAGCAGCCAAGAAGGAAGCGGGGGGGTGACTCACACAGATACGCAGTATTTT.

As DNA, the CDR3 is TGTGCCAGAAGCTCGGGACAGGGGGCTCCACCCCTCCACTTT. Amino acids: CARSSGQGAPPLHF. The chain uses TRBV5-3 and TRBJ1-6; the match to TRBD1 covers 12 bases. TRBV5-3 is labeled an ORF, and its function is uncertain. CDR3 size: 14 residues. The ends lost 3 bases at V and 11 bases at J; junction bases unmatched: 3.

This chain joins TRBV5-1 and TRBJ2-1, with 10 bases identical to TRBD2. V shed 1 base and J 7 bases; nucleotides not matched to a gene: 2. There are 14 residues in the CDR3. The germline CDR1 and CDR2 sequences are SGHRS and YFSETQ. The CDR3 protein is CASSLPSGGNEQFF. CDR3 coding DNA: TGCGCCAGCAGCTTGCCTAGCGGGGGAAATGAGCAGTTCTTC.

Written as DNA, the CDR3 is TGTGCCAGCAGCTCGAGTTTCGAGCAGTACTTC. It yields the protein CASSSSFEQYF. The chain joins TRBV28 to TRBJ2-7; D remains unclear. The CDR3 runs to 11 residues. Trimming removed 6 bases at V and 6 bases at J, with 9 bases between. Germline-derived CDR1 and CDR2 are MDHEN and SYDVKM.

The V call is TRBV2, the J call TRBJ2-4; unclear D gene. The CDR3 sequence is 10 residues long. Deletions cut 8 bases from V and 7 bases from J, with 6 bases between. The germline V gene has CDR1 SNHLY and CDR2 FYNNEI. The CDR3 DNA reads TGTGCCAGCGCATGGAACATTCAGTACTTC. Translated, it gives CASAWNIQYF.

This sequence joins TRBV6-6 and TRBJ1-1; D remains unclear. The CDR3 covers 14 residues. Trimming pared 0 bases from V and 0 bases from J, leaving 5 bases between. Germline loops: CDR1 MNHNY, CDR2 SVGAGI (reference sequence). CDR3: CASSYSTVNTEAFF. The CDR3 DNA reads TGTGCCAGCAGTTACTCGACCGTGAACACTGAAGCTTTCTTT.

The chain recombines TRBV27 with TRBJ1-5; TRBD1 matches 10 bases. After removal of 3 bases from V and 6 bases from J, the junction contained 8 bases not matched to a gene. CDR3 length equals 16 residues. The V gene's germline CDR1 is MNHEY and CDR2 SMNVEV (reference sequence). CDR3 region: CASSFSGQGGSQPQHF. The CDR3 region has the DNA TGTGCCAGCAGTTTCTCCGGACAGGGGGGGAGTCAGCCCCAGCATTTT.

The rearrangement joins TRBV6-1 to TRBJ1-1; tentative D call: TRBD1 (6 bases). Germline CDR1 reads MNHNS; CDR2 reads SASEGT. Trimming took off 2 bases at V and 5 bases at J, with 18 bases between the two ends. The CDR3 is 16 residues long. The CDR3 nucleotides read TGTGCCAGCAGTGAATTTTACGGGGGCGGGTGGACTGAAGCTTTCTTT. Translation: CASSEFYGGGWTEAFF.

The V call is TRBV5-6, the J call TRBJ1-1, with a possible D match to TRBD1 (5 bases). V lost 1 base to trimming and J lost 8 bases, with 18 bases between them. Germline V CDR1 and CDR2: SGHDT, YYEEEE. The CDR3 spans 15 residues. This CDR3 reads CASSLWTTRQSEAFF. The CDR3 DNA reads TGTGCCAGCAGCTTGTGGACCACTCGACAGTCAGAAGCTTTCTTT.

V and J are TRBV5-6 and TRBJ2-5, with TRBD2 matching 8 bases. Germline trimming cut 4 bases from V and 2 bases from J; bases unmatched to any gene: 13. From germline, CDR1 is SGHDT and CDR2 YYEEEE. CDR3 length: 17 residues. CDR3 bases: TGTGCCAGCAGCGTAAATCTAGCGGGCCTACTGCAAGAGACCCAGTACTTC. It yields the protein CASSVNLAGLLQETQYF.

This clone has more than one count but fewer than ten. The chain has TRBV4-2 and TRBJ1-1; 8 bases match TRBD1. The CDR3 has 16 amino acids. Germline V CDR1 and CDR2: LGHNA, YNFKEQ. The junction had 7 bases not matched to a gene; V was cut back by 1 base and J by 3 bases. This chain's CDR3 is CASSQGPPRGHTEAFF. CDR3 bases: TGTGCCAGCAGCCAAGGGCCCCCCAGGGGGCACACTGAAGCTTTCTTT.

The chain combines TRBV9 with TRBJ2-2; D call uncertain. This CDR3 spans 15 amino acids. V gave up 1 base and J gave up 6 bases, with 13 bases separating them. Germline V lookup: CDR1 SGDLS, CDR2 YYNGEE. This chain's CDR3 is CASSVSEGIAGELFF. The CDR3 region has the DNA TGTGCCAGCAGCGTATCGGAAGGGATCGCCGGGGAGCTGTTTTTT.

V gene TRBV25-1 combines with J gene TRBJ2-7, with 8 bases identical to TRBD1. Per germline, CDR1 MGHDK and CDR2 SYGVNS. After removal of 4 bases from V and 5 bases from J, the junction contained 4 bases not matched to a gene. This CDR3 is 13 amino acids long. The DNA for the CDR3 is TGTGCCAGCAGTGGGACAGGGAACCACGAGCAGTACTTC. It specifies CASSGTGNHEQYF.